The 20 T cell receptor beta chains below come from one sample, sequenced in a study of blood T cell repertoires in COVID-19. Clones were read by immunoSEQ multiplex PCR, and TCRdb kept only the in-frame ones, dropping some. The table has about 200,000 clones, around 86% seen once. Sequences were obtained from peripheral blood. The receptor source for this set is a woman over 75 with COVID-19, enrolled during active disease.

This chain connects TRBV7-3 to TRBJ2-3; D is unclear. The V end was cut by 4 bases, the J end by 6 bases, with 11 bases between. This CDR3 has 13 amino acids. Germline assignment: CDR1 SGHTA and CDR2 FQGTGA. The CDR3 bases are TGTGCCAGCAGCTGGGCTGAGCCGGATACGCAGTATTTT. Protein product: CASSWAEPDTQYF.

The gene calls are TRBV10-3 and TRBJ2-3; TRBD1 agrees at 9 bases. This CDR3 has 15 residues. Per the germline V gene, CDR1 is ENHRY and CDR2 is SYGVKD. With V trimmed by 2 bases and J by 7 bases, 7 bases remained unmatched. This CDR3 reads CAISEPQQGANTQYF. The CDR3 nucleotides are TGTGCCATCAGTGAGCCCCAACAGGGGGCAAATACGCAGTATTTT.

The gene calls are TRBV18 and TRBJ1-1; a weak D match, TRBD1 (5 bases). Germline V gene lookup returns CDR1 KGHSH and CDR2 LQKENI. The CDR3 is made up of 15 amino acids. The germline V and J ends were trimmed by 6 bases and 3 bases, with 17 bases remaining between them. CDR3: CASSASRDWYTEAFF. The DNA of the CDR3 is TGTGCCAGCTCGGCCTCCAGGGATTGGTACACTGAAGCTTTCTTT.

This clone was recorded once. The V gene is TRBV5-1, the J gene TRBJ1-6; D ambiguous. Germline V gene lookup returns CDR1 SGHRS and CDR2 YFSETQ. CDR3 length: 16 residues. Trimming stripped 4 bases from V and 3 bases from J, with 14 bases between. The DNA for the CDR3 is TGCGCCAGCAGCCCCCGGTCCCGGGACTATAATTCACCCCTCCACTTT. Translating it yields CASSPRSRDYNSPLHF.

Turning to this clone: Given the absence of the conserved phenylalanine or tryptophan at the CDR3 end, a read error is likely. The DNA is left out, because the CDR3 cannot be placed on it with certainty; the CDR3 is given as TCRdb lists it. CDR3 sequence: CARSRGLRH. The V gene is TRBV5-3, the J gene TRBJ2-3; the table's D call, TRBD2, was not checked against the DNA. TRBV5-3 is labeled an ORF, and its function is uncertain. Inclusive of both ends, the CDR3 amounts to 9 amino acids.

The CDR3 DNA follows: TGCGCCAGCAGAGAAGGCGGGAGGGCCAGGGTCGAGCAGTACTTC. Its protein product is CASREGGRARVEQYF. This rearrangement joins TRBV5-1 to TRBJ2-7; 9 bases fit TRBD2. The CDR3 loop spans 15 amino acids. With V trimmed by 5 bases and J by 6 bases, 12 bases remained unmatched. Per the germline V gene, CDR1 is SGHRS and CDR2 is YFSETQ.

The chain recombines TRBV6-4 with TRBJ1-6; D might be TRBD1 (6 bases). Between the trimmed V and J ends, which lost 2 bases and 10 bases, there was a span of 9 bases. The germline V gene encodes CDR1 MRHNA and CDR2 SNTAGT. The CDR3 is made up of 13 amino acids. CDR3 in DNA: TGTGCCAGCAGTGACAGGGGGAACTCACCCCTCCACTTT. It yields the protein CASSDRGNSPLHF.

V gene TRBV21-1 combines with J gene TRBJ2-5; TRBD1, the D gene given by the table, was not confirmed from the DNA. TRBV21-1 is recorded as a pseudogene. This CDR3 has 15 residues. DNA of the CDR3: TGTGCCAGCAGTTCTCAAGCAGGGGGCCAAGAGACCCAGTACTTC. Translation: CASSSQAGGQETQYF.

The chain recombines TRBV7-2 with TRBJ1-4; TRBD1 matches 7 bases. This CDR3 comprises 16 residues. The V segment lost 6 bases and the J segment 7 bases; nucleotides outside the gene matches: 14. Germline V gene data show CDR1 as SGHTA and CDR2 as FQGNSA. The CDR3 loop reads CASRSQGWYESEKLFF. CDR3 nucleotides: TGTGCCAGCAGGTCACAGGGGTGGTATGAATCTGAAAAACTGTTTTTT.

The J gene is TRBJ2-5, the V gene TRBV11-2; D possibly corresponds to TRBD2 (7 bases). CDR1 and CDR2 (germline): SGHAT, FQNNGV. This CDR3 is built from 14 residues. The ends were cut back, 5 bases at V and 4 bases at J, with 14 bases in the middle. CDR3 sequence reads: CASSREGRGETQYF. CDR3 in DNA: TGTGCCAGCAGCAGGGAGGGCAGGGGAGAGACCCAGTACTTC.

The genes are TRBV30 and TRBJ1-1, with D maybe TRBD1 (5 bases). The CDR3 consists of 15 residues. V lost 0 bases and J 0 bases, leaving 11 bases between the germline ends. The V gene's germline CDR1 is GTSNPN and CDR2 SVGIG (reference sequence). Written as DNA, the CDR3 is TGTGCCTGGAGTGTACTAAAGGGGATGAACACTGAAGCTTTCTTT. The encoded protein is CAWSVLKGMNTEAFF. Full variable domain (remainder filled in from reference TRBV30 and TRBJ1-1): SQTIHQWPATLVQPVGSPLSLECTVEGTSNPNLYWYRQAAGRGLQLLFYSVGIGQISSEVPQNLSASRPQDRQFILSSKKLLLSDSGFYLCAWSVLKGMNTEAFFGQGTRLTVV.

On this clone itself: The identical CDR3 is also encoded by other nucleotide sequences in the sample. The chain carries TRBV2 and TRBJ2-7, with D tentatively TRBD1 (5 bases). Trimming pared 6 bases from V and 2 bases from J, leaving 5 bases between. From germline, CDR1 is SNHLY and CDR2 FYNNEI. This CDR3 has 11 residues. The chain's CDR3 is CASSRAYEQYF. CDR3 coding DNA: TGTGCCAGCAGCAGGGCCTACGAGCAGTACTTC.

The chain recombines TRBV6-6 with TRBJ2-7, with 9 bases identical to TRBD2. Germline assignment: CDR1 MNHNY and CDR2 SVGAGI (reference sequence). J lost 2 bases, V lost 0 bases, and 5 bases had no gene match. CDR3 length: 16 amino acids. For the CDR3, the DNA is TGTGCCAGCAGTTACTCCAGCGGGGGGTTCCCCTACGAGCAGTACTTC. The encoded protein is CASSYSSGGFPYEQYF.

This chain joins TRBV19 and TRBJ2-7; 8 bases align to TRBD2. With V trimmed by 3 bases and J by 3 bases, 7 bases remained unmatched. CDR3 length equals 15 residues. Germline V gives CDR1 LNHDA, CDR2 SQIVND (reference sequence). The CDR3 DNA is TGTGCCAGTAGTATTCCCGGGACTAGAGACTACGAGCAGTACTTC. This gives the protein CASSIPGTRDYEQYF.

The rearrangement uses TRBV6-5 and TRBJ2-7, with 9 bases fitting TRBD1. V lost 8 bases, J lost 8 bases, and 4 bases stayed unmatched. The CDR3 sequence is 11 residues long. Germline loops: CDR1 MNHEY, CDR2 SVGAGI. The CDR3 region is CASRDRAQQYF. The CDR3 region has the DNA TGTGCCAGCCGGGACAGGGCTCAGCAGTACTTC.

V usage is TRBV29-1 and J usage is TRBJ1-5; D is possibly TRBD1 (5 bases). V lost 3 bases, J lost 6 bases, and 15 bases lay in between. Germline V gene lookup returns CDR1 SQVTM and CDR2 ANQGSEA. The CDR3 is 14 residues long. The CDR3 here is CSVEDQGPLQPQHF. Here the CDR3 DNA reads TGCAGCGTTGAGGATCAGGGCCCTCTTCAGCCCCAGCATTTT.

The V call is TRBV5-1, the J call TRBJ1-2; tentative D call: TRBD1 (6 bases). With 4 bases removed from V and 3 bases from J, the gap between germline ends came to 10 bases. Germline V gene data show CDR1 as SGHRS and CDR2 as YFSETQ. The CDR3 runs 13 residues. This CDR3 reads CASSIGQYYGYTF. The CDR3 DNA sequence: TGCGCCAGCAGCATCGGACAGTACTATGGCTACACCTTC.

A few counts support this clone. The rearrangement uses TRBV2 and TRBJ1-5; TRBD1 matches 8 bases. The CDR3 sequence is 15 residues long. Trimming at V came to 3 bases and at J to 1 base, leaving 2 bases not matched to a gene. CDR1 SNHLY and CDR2 FYNNEI come from the germline V gene. CDR3 DNA: TGTGCCAGCAGTGAGCAGGGGGCAAGCAATCAGCCCCAGCATTTT. Protein sequence: CASSEQGASNQPQHF.

The chain joins TRBV7-3 to TRBJ1-1; D possibly corresponds to TRBD1 (5 bases). Germline CDR1 reads SGHTA; CDR2 reads FQGTGA. CDR3 length: 15 amino acids. Trimming pared 4 bases from V and 4 bases from J, leaving 16 bases between. The CDR3 reads CASSWVQVEGTEAFF. The CDR3 DNA is TGTGCCAGCAGCTGGGTACAGGTGGAGGGCACTGAAGCTTTCTTT. Variable domain in full (rest from reference TRBV7-3 and TRBJ1-1): GAGVSQTPSNKVTEKGKYVELRCDPISGHTALYWYRQSLGQGPEFLIYFQGTGAADDSGLPNDRFFAVRPEGSVSTLKIQRTERGDSAVYLCASSWVQVEGTEAFFGQGTRLTVV.

The chain has TRBV5-4 and TRBJ1-1, with D perhaps matching TRBD1 (5 bases). V lost 4 bases, J lost 1 base, and 14 bases lay in between. Germline V gives CDR1 SGHNT, CDR2 YYREEE (reference sequence). The CDR3 is made up of 15 amino acids. The CDR3 region is CASSRGGTPNTEAFF. The CDR3 region has the DNA TGTGCCAGCAGCCGGGGGGGGACCCCGAACACTGAAGCTTTCTTT.